This T cell receptor beta chain is from a study of T-cell memory formation after mild COVID-19. This clonotype has more than one count but fewer than ten. TCRdb passed the 5' RACE reads through MiXCR, listing each CDR3 protein once. Among approximately 450,000 distinct CDR3 sequences listed, 15% to 20% were seen once. The TCR comes from an adult woman who had mild COVID-19 (a few samples of this study predate the infection). Cell type and time point are not known. The sequencing input was PBMCs or a T cell subset sorted from them (not recorded which).

For the CDR3, the DNA is TGTGCCAGCAGCAAAGGAAGCCATCAGCCCCAGCATTTT. It is translated as CASSKGSHQPQHF. The chain carries TRBV21-1 and TRBJ1-5. TRBV21-1 constitutes a pseudogene. The CDR3 has 13 amino acids.